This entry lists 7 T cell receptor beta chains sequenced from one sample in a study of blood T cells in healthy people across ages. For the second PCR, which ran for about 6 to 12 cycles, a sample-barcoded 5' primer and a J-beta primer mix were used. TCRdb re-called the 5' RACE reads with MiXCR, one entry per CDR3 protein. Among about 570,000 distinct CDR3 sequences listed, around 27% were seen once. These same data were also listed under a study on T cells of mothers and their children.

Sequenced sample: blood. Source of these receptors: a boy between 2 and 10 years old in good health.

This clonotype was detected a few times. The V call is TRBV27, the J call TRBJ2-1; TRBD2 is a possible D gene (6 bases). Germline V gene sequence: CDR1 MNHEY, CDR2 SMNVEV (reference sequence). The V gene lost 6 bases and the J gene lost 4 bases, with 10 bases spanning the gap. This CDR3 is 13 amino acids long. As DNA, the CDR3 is TGTGCCAGCAGCCGGAGGGGTTACAATGAGCAGTTCTTC. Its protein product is CASSRRGYNEQFF.

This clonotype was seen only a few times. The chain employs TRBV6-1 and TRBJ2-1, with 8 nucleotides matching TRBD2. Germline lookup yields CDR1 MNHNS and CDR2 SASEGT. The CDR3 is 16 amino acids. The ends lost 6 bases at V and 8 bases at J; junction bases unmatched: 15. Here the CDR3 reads CASSRGGGRRGDEQFF. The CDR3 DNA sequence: TGTGCCAGCAGCCGGGGGGGCGGGAGACGGGGCGATGAGCAGTTCTTC.

This CDR3 is CASSLVATFNEQFF. The CDR3 DNA reads as TGTGCCAGCAGCTTAGTGGCCACCTTCAATGAGCAGTTCTTC. The J gene is TRBJ2-1, the V gene TRBV7-2; D is uncertain. The CDR3 covers 14 residues. Trimming shortened V by 1 base and J by 6 bases, and 10 bases separated the two germline ends. CDR1 is SGHTA, CDR2 FQGNSA, per germline.

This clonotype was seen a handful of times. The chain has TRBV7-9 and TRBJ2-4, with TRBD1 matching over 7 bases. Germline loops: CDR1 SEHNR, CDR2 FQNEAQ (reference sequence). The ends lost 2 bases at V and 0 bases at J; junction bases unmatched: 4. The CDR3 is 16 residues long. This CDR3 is CASSLLTGLAKNIQYF. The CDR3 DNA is TGTGCCAGCAGCTTACTGACAGGGCTAGCCAAAAACATTCAGTACTTC. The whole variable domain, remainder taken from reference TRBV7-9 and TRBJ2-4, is DTGVSQNPRHKITKRGQNVTFRCDPISEHNRLYWYRQTLGQGPEFLTYFQNEAQLEKSRLLSDRFSAERPKGSFSTLEIQRTEQGDSAMYLCASSLLTGLAKNIQYFGAGTRLSVL.

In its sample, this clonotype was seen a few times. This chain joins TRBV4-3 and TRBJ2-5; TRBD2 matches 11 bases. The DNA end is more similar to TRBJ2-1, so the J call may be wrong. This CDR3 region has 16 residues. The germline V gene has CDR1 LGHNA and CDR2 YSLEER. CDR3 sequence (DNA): TGCGCCAGCAGCCAGCCAACTAGCGGGAGTCTGAATGAGCAGTTCTTC. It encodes CASSQPTSGSLNEQFF.

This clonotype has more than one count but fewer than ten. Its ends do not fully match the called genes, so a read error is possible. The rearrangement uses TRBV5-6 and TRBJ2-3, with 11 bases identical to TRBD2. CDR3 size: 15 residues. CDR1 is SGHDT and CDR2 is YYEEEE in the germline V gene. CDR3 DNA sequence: TGTGCCAACAGCGCGACTAGCGGGAACGCAGATACGCAGTATTTT. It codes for CANSATSGNADTQYF.

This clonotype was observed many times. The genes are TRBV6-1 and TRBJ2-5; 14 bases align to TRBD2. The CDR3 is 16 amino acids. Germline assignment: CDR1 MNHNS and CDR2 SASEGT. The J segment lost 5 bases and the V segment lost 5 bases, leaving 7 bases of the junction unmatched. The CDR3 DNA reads TGTGCCAGCAGTCTTGGGACTAGCGGGGGCGGTGAGACCCAGTACTTC. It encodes CASSLGTSGGGETQYF.